The present entry profiles one T cell receptor (beta chain) with its context. Its antigen is unidentified. Constant-segment primers were used for 5'RACE, and the resulting TCR alpha and TCR beta cDNA libraries carried sample barcodes and UMIs. TCRdb ran MiXCR on the 5' RACE reads and lists one entry per CDR3 protein. The sample includes about 270,000 distinct CDR3 sequences, 15% to 20% of them seen just once. The data belong to a study of T-cell memory formation after mild COVID-19. Study-wide findings and caveats: Clones shrinking between day 15 and 85 showed a balanced CD4/CD8 split, and those that grew later tilted toward CD4+.

The CDR3 contains 15 residues. With V trimmed by 1 base and J by 2 bases, 7 bases remained unmatched. The germline CDR1 and CDR2 sequences are DFQATT and SNEGSKA (reference sequence). The sequence derives from a man in his late teens or twenties who had mild COVID-19 (a few samples of this study predate the infection). Cell type and time point are not known. V gene TRBV20-1 combines with J gene TRBJ2-7, with 8 bases matching TRBD2. The sample consisted of PBMCs or a T cell subset sorted from them (not recorded which). The CDR3, as DNA: TGCAGTGCTAGAGGCCCGGCGGGGGGCCCCTACGAGCAGTACTTC. Translated, it gives CSARGPAGGPYEQYF.